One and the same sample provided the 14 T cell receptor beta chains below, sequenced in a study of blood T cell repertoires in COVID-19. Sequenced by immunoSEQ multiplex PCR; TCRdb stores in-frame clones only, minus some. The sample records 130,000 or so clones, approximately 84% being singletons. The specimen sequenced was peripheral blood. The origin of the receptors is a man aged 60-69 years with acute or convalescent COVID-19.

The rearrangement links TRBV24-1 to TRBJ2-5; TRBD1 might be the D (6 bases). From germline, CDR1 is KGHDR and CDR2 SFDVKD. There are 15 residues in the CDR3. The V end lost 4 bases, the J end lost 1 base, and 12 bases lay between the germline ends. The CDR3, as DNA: TGTGCCACCAGTGACCCAAGAGGGGGCCAAGAGACCCAGTACTTC. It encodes CATSDPRGGQETQYF.

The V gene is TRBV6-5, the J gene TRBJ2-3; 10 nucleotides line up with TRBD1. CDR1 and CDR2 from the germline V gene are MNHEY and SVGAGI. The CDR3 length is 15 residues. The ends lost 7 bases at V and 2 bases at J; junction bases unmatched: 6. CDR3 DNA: TGTGCCAGCAATGTGGACAGGGGGTTCACAGATACGCAGTATTTT. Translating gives CASNVDRGFTDTQYF.

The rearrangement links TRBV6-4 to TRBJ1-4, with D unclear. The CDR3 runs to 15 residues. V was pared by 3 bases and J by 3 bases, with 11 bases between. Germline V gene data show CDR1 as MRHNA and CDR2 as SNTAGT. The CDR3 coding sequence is TGTGCCAGCAGTGAGGGCCACCCCCCTAATGAAAAACTGTTTTTT. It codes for CASSEGHPPNEKLFF.

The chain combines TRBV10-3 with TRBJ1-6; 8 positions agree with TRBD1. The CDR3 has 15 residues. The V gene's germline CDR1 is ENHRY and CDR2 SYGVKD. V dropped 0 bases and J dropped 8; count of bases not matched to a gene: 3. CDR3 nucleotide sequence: TGTGCCATCAGTGAGTCCGGACAGGGAGATTCACCCCTCCACTTT. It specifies CAISESGQGDSPLHF.

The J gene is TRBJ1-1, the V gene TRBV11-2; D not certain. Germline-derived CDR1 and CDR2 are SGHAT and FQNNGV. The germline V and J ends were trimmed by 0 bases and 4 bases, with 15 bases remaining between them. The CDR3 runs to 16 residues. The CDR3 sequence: CASSLDRRVFSTEAFF. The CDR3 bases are TGTGCCAGCAGCTTAGATCGGAGGGTTTTTAGCACTGAAGCTTTCTTT.

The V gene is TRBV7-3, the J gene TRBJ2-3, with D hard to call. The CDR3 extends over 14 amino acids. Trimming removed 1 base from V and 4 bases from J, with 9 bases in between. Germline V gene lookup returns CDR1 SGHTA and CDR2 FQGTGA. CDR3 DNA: TGTGCCAGCAGCTTAAGCCCCCCGGCAGATACGCAGTATTTT. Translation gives CASSLSPPADTQYF.

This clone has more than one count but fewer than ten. DNA for the CDR3: TGTGCCAGCAGCCATCTCGGGAAGAACACCGGGGAGCTGTTTTTT. It codes for CASSHLGKNTGELFF. The chain uses TRBV3-1 (or the pseudogene TRBV3-2) and TRBJ2-2, with TRBD2 as a possible D gene (5 bases). CDR3 size: 15 residues. In germline, CDR1 is LGHDT, CDR2 YNNKEL (reference sequence). V was pared by 3 bases and J by 1 base, with 9 bases between.

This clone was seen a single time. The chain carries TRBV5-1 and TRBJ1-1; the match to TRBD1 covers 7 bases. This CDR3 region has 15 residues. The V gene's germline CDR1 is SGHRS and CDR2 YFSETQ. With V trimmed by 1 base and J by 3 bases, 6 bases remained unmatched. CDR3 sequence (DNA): TGCGCCAGCAGCTTGTTAGGGGGCGCGGACACTGAAGCTTTCTTT. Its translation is CASSLLGGADTEAFF.

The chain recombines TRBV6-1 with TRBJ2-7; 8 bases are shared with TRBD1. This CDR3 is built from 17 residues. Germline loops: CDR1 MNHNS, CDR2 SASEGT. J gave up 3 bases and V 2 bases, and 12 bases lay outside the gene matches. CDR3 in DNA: TGTGCCAGCAGTGAATCCTCCGGGACAGGATTAAACTACGAGCAGTACTTC. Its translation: CASSESSGTGLNYEQYF.

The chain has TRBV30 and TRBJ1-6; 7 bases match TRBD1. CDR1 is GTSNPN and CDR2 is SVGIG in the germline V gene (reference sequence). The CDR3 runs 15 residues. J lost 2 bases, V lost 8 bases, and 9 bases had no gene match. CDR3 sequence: CARTTGDPYNSPLHF. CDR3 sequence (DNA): TGTGCCCGGACCACAGGGGACCCCTATAATTCACCCCTCCACTTT.

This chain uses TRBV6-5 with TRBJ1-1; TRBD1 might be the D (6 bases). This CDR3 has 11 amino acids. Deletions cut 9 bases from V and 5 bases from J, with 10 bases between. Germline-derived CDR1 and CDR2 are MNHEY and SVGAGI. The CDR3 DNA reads TGTGCCAGTACAGGGATTACTGAAGCTTTCTTT. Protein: CASTGITEAFF.

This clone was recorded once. The CDR3 DNA sequence: TGTGCCAGCAGGTCAGGGCTGATAAACACTGAAGCTTTCTTT. Amino acids: CASRSGLINTEAFF. The V and J genes are TRBV28 and TRBJ1-1; D is perhaps TRBD1 (5 bases). Trimming removed 6 bases at V and 2 bases at J, with 13 bases between. Germline V lookup: CDR1 MDHEN, CDR2 SYDVKM. The length of the CDR3 is 14 residues.

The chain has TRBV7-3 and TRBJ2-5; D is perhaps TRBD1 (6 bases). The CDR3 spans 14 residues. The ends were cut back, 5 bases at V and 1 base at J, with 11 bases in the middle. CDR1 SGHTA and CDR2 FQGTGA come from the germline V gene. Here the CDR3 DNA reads TGTGCCAGCAGCCAGGACAGCACCCAAGAGACCCAGTACTTC. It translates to CASSQDSTQETQYF.

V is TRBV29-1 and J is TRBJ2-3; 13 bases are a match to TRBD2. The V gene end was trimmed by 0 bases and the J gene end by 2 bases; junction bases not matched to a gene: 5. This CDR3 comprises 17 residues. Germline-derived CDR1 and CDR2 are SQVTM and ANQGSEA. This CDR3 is CSVEDAGLAGITDTQYF. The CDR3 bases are TGCAGCGTTGAAGATGCGGGACTAGCGGGAATCACAGATACGCAGTATTTT.